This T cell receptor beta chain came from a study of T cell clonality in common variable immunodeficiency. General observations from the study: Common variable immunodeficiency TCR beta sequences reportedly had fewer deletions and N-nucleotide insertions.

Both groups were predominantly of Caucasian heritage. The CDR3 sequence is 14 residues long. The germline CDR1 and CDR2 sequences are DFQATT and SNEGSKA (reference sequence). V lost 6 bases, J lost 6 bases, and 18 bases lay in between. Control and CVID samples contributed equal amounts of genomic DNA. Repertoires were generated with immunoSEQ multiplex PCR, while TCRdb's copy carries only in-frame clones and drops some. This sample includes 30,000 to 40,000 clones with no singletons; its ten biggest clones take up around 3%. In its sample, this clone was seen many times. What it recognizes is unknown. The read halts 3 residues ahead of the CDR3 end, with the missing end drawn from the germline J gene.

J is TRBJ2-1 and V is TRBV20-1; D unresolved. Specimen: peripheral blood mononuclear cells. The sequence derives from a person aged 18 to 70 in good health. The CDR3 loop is CSAPRTGTGNEQFF. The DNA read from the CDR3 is TGCAGTGCCCCACGCACGGGTACCGGCAATGAG.